The 24 T cell receptor beta chains below were found in one sample sequenced in a study of T-cell reconstitution after alpha-beta-depleted transplantation in children. Unique molecular identifiers were incorporated during preparation of the TCRbeta library. TCRdb recomputed calls from the PCR reads with MiXCR, one row per CDR3 protein. Of 700,000 or so distinct CDR3 sequences listed, over 10% are singletons. The source material was PBMCs, sampled before TCRalphabeta/CD19-depleted stem cell transplant. These receptors all stem from a girl aged 2 to 10 with congenital amegakaryocytic thrombocytopenia, due to receive a stem cell transplant.

The gene calls are TRBV18 and TRBJ2-7, with D unresolved. The CDR3 length is 12 residues. Trimming pared 6 bases from V and 4 bases from J, leaving 10 bases between. The germline V gene has CDR1 KGHSH and CDR2 LQKENI. CDR3 sequence: CASSYTDYEQYF. As DNA, the CDR3 is TGTGCCAGCTCTTACACCGATTACGAGCAGTACTTC. The full variable domain, its missing parts supplied by reference TRBV18 and TRBJ2-7, is NAGVMQNPRHLVRRRGQEARLRCSPMKGHSHVYWYRQLPEEGLKFMVYLQKENIIDESGMPKERFSAEFPKEGPSILRIQQVVRGDSAAYFCASSYTDYEQYFGPGTRLTVT.

This chain links TRBV20-1 with TRBJ2-7, with a possible D match to TRBD1 (6 bases). Per germline, CDR1 DFQATT and CDR2 SNEGSKA (reference sequence). CDR3 length: 14 amino acids. V dropped 6 bases and J dropped 2 bases, with 17 bases sitting between them. The DNA for the CDR3 is TGCAGTGCCCCCCTCCAGGGGATTCCCTACGAGCAGTACTTC. This gives the protein CSAPLQGIPYEQYF.

The chain joins TRBV6-2 or TRBV6-3 to TRBJ2-3; D remains unclear. V was clipped by 1 base and J by 0 bases, with 8 bases between them. Per germline, CDR1 MNHEY and CDR2 SVGEGT. This CDR3 comprises 15 residues. Written as DNA, the CDR3 is TGTGCCAGCAGTTACTTTCGGGCCAGCACAGATACGCAGTATTTT. The encoded protein is CASSYFRASTDTQYF.

This clonotype has ten or more counts. The chain couples TRBV20-1 to TRBJ2-3; TRBD2 matches at 8 bases. The junction had 12 bases not matched to a gene; V was cut back by 6 bases and J by 4 bases. The CDR3 loop spans 15 amino acids. The germline gives CDR1 DFQATT, CDR2 SNEGSKA (reference sequence). The CDR3, as DNA: TGCAGTGCGAGTGGAGCGGGAGAGGGCGCAGATACGCAGTATTTT. It yields the protein CSASGAGEGADTQYF.

This clonotype was observed a handful of times. The rearrangement links TRBV21-1 to TRBJ1-5. TRBV21-1 is a pseudogene locus. The CDR3 extends over 12 amino acids. CDR3 sequence: CASSKGDRPQHF. CDR3 nucleotides: TGTGCCAGCAGCAAAGGGGATCGGCCCCAGCATTTT.

There are a few counts of this clonotype. Here the CDR3 reads CASSPIWDRGRLNYEQYF. The CDR3 DNA is TGTGCCAGCAGCCCCATATGGGACAGGGGCCGTTTAAACTACGAGCAGTACTTC. V and J are TRBV11-1 and TRBJ2-7, with 10 bases that match TRBD1. The V and J ends lost 5 bases and 3 bases, in that order; junction bases with no gene match: 16. This CDR3 spans 18 amino acids. CDR1 and CDR2 (germline): SGHAT, FQDESV (reference sequence).

This clonotype was detected many times. The rearrangement links TRBV12-3 or TRBV12-4 to TRBJ2-1, with 7 bases lining up with TRBD1. The length of the CDR3 is 15 residues. Trimming removed 5 bases from V and 3 bases from J; junction bases left unmatched: 7. The CDR3: CASSRRDSLYNEQFF. The CDR3, as DNA: TGTGCCAGCAGTCGCCGGGACAGCCTCTACAATGAGCAGTTCTTC.

There are many counts of this clonotype. The rearrangement joins TRBV29-1 to TRBJ1-1; D possibly corresponds to TRBD1 (5 bases). V shed 5 bases and J shed 7 bases, with 11 bases lying between them. Germline assignment: CDR1 SQVTM and CDR2 ANQGSEA. The CDR3 consists of 11 residues. The CDR3 DNA reads as TGCAGCGTTCGAGGGGACGGTGAAGCTTTCTTT. Its translation is CSVRGDGEAFF.

The sample holds many counts of this clonotype. This rearrangement joins TRBV5-1 to TRBJ2-1; D may match TRBD1 or TRBD2 (6 bases each). This CDR3 is 17 amino acids long. V was clipped by 5 bases and J by 8 bases, with 26 bases between them. Germline V lookup: CDR1 SGHRS, CDR2 YFSETQ. CDR3 region: CASSSRGQGRLDDEQFF. In DNA, the CDR3 is TGCGCCAGCAGTTCGCGCGGTCAGGGGAGGTTGGACGATGAGCAGTTCTTC. Full variable domain (missing parts from reference TRBV5-1 and TRBJ2-1): KAGVTQTPRYLIKTRGQQVTLSCSPISGHRSVSWYQQTPGQGLQFLFEYFSETQRNKGNFPGRFSGRQFSNSRSEMNVSTLELGDSALYLCASSSRGQGRLDDEQFFGPGTRLTVL.

This clonotype was seen ten or more times. This rearrangement joins TRBV25-1 to TRBJ2-1; 8 bases are shared with TRBD2. J gave up 6 bases and V 5 bases, and 18 bases lay outside the gene matches. This CDR3 contains 18 residues. The V gene's germline CDR1 is MGHDK and CDR2 SYGVNS. CDR3 protein: CASSPTAGGGASANEQFF. The DNA for the CDR3 is TGTGCCAGCAGTCCAACGGCGGGGGGAGGAGCGTCGGCCAATGAGCAGTTCTTC.

The V call is TRBV12-3 or TRBV12-4, the J call TRBJ1-6; 9 nucleotides line up with TRBD1. The CDR3 sequence is 21 residues long. The ends lost 2 bases at V and 8 bases at J; junction bases unmatched: 22. CDR3 coding DNA: TGTGCCAGCAGTTTACTGTTGGGACAGGGTAATGAGTGGCGTTATTATTCACCCCTCCACTTT. Translation gives CASSLLLGQGNEWRYYSPLHF.

This clonotype has only a few counts. The chain is built from TRBV12-3 or TRBV12-4 and TRBJ2-3; 15 bases match TRBD2. After removal of 6 bases from V and 3 bases from J, the junction contained 4 bases not matched to a gene. The CDR3 is 16 amino acids. The CDR3 DNA sequence: TGTGCCAGCAGGCTCGGGACTAGCGGGAGGACAGATACGCAGTATTTT. It yields the protein CASRLGTSGRTDTQYF.

The chain employs TRBV20-1 and TRBJ2-3, with 14 bases matching TRBD2. V dropped 6 bases and J dropped 0; count of bases not matched to a gene: 17. Germline CDR1 and CDR2: DFQATT and SNEGSKA (reference sequence). The CDR3 totals 20 residues. The CDR3 DNA reads as TGCAGTGCGCCGAAACGGACTAGCGGGAGGTCCCCTTCTAGCACAGATACGCAGTATTTT. Encoded protein: CSAPKRTSGRSPSSTDTQYF.

V is TRBV5-1 and J is TRBJ1-2; D unresolved. The CDR3 contains 17 residues. The V gene lost 0 bases and the J gene lost 2 bases, with 17 bases spanning the gap. Germline values: CDR1 SGHRS, CDR2 YFSETQ. The CDR3: CASSLGWGVQANYGYTF. CDR3 DNA sequence: TGCGCCAGCAGCTTGGGATGGGGAGTCCAGGCGAACTATGGCTACACCTTC.

The genes are TRBV20-1 and TRBJ2-1; TRBD2 aligns across 9 bases. Per germline, CDR1 DFQATT and CDR2 SNEGSKA (reference sequence). This CDR3 has 14 residues. The ends lost 5 bases at V and 4 bases at J; junction bases unmatched: 6. DNA for the CDR3: TGCAGTGCTGCAGCGGGAGGAGGGTACAATGAGCAGTTCTTC. As protein: CSAAAGGGYNEQFF.

The rearrangement uses TRBV25-1 and TRBJ1-2, with D tentatively TRBD1 (5 bases). CDR3 length: 14 residues. In germline, CDR1 is MGHDK, CDR2 SYGVNS. The germline V and J ends were trimmed by 2 bases and 8 bases, with 15 bases remaining between them. The CDR3, as DNA: TGTGCCAGCAGTGAACTAGACGCTGGGGCCGGCTACACCTTC. As protein: CASSELDAGAGYTF.

This clonotype was seen more than once but under ten times. V is TRBV14 and J is TRBJ1-2; no definite D call. This CDR3 has 15 residues. The V gene lost 4 bases and the J gene lost 4 bases, with 16 bases spanning the gap. CDR1 and CDR2 (germline): SGHDN, FVKESK. The CDR3 DNA reads as TGTGCCAGCAGCCGAGCTCAGGATCTTGGCTATGGCTACACCTTC. Amino acid sequence: CASSRAQDLGYGYTF. Drawing the rest from reference TRBV14 and TRBJ1-2, the complete variable domain is EAGVTQFPSHSVIEKGQTVTLRCDPISGHDNLYWYRRVMGKEIKFLLHFVKESKQDESGMPNNRFLAERTGGTYSTLKVQPAELEDSGVYFCASSRAQDLGYGYTFGSGTRLTVV.

With respect to this clonotype: A much bigger clone sits one base away, suggesting this may be a read error. Written as DNA, the CDR3 is TGCAGGGTCCTCCTAGCCAACTCCTACGAGCAGTACTTC. Encoded protein: CRVLLANSYEQYF. The genes are TRBV29-1 and TRBJ2-7, with D perhaps TRBD2 (5 bases). Looked up from germline, CDR1 is SQVTM and CDR2 is ANQGSEA. The CDR3 has 13 amino acids.

This clonotype was recorded many times. The chain carries TRBV12-3 or TRBV12-4 and TRBJ1-6, with D maybe TRBD1 (5 bases). Trimming stripped 4 bases from V and 9 bases from J, with 10 bases between. The CDR3 extends over 13 amino acids. The CDR3 coding sequence is TGTGCCAGCAGTTCCGCGACAGCTTCACCCCTCCACTTT. Translating it yields CASSSATASPLHF.

This clonotype was observed many times. V gene TRBV27 combines with J gene TRBJ2-5; the match to TRBD2 covers 15 bases. CDR1 MNHEY and CDR2 SMNVEV come from the germline V gene (reference sequence). CDR3 length: 16 residues. V trimming: 0 bases; J trimming: 5 bases; junction bases outside the gene matches: 1. As DNA, the CDR3 is TGTGCCAGCAGTTTATCGGGACTAGCGGGAGGCGAGACCCAGTACTTC. Protein: CASSLSGLAGGETQYF.

A few counts support this clonotype. The gene calls are TRBV28 and TRBJ2-3; D uncertain. Germline V gives CDR1 MDHEN, CDR2 SYDVKM. This CDR3 contains 17 residues. V lost 4 bases, J lost 2 bases, and 19 bases lay in between. The CDR3 sequence: CASSSLGKTLVTDTQYF. The DNA of the CDR3 is TGTGCCAGCAGTTCCCTTGGGAAAACGCTTGTCACAGATACGCAGTATTTT.

In its sample, this clonotype was seen many times. The chain has TRBV28 and TRBJ2-2; D uncertain. Germline lookup yields CDR1 MDHEN and CDR2 SYDVKM. CDR3 length equals 13 residues. Between the trimmed V and J ends, which lost 3 bases and 7 bases, there was a span of 9 bases. The CDR3 sequence: CASSFKAIGELFF. CDR3 nucleotide sequence: TGTGCCAGCAGTTTTAAGGCGATCGGGGAGCTGTTTTTT.

There are a few counts of this clonotype. V usage is TRBV7-2 and J usage is TRBJ1-1; 10 bases are a match to TRBD1. This CDR3 spans 14 amino acids. CDR1 SGHTA and CDR2 FQGNSA come from the germline V gene. J gave up 5 bases and V 5 bases, and 5 bases lay outside the gene matches. As DNA, the CDR3 is TGTGCCAGCAGCAAGACAGGGGGCGCGACTGAAGCTTTCTTT. As protein: CASSKTGGATEAFF.

This clonotype was found a few times. The J gene is TRBJ2-7, the V gene TRBV7-9, with a possible D match to TRBD1 (5 bases). Deletions cut 5 bases from V and 3 bases from J, with 20 bases between. The CDR3 covers 16 residues. Germline V CDR1 and CDR2: SEHNR, FQNEAQ (reference sequence). For the CDR3, the DNA is TGTGCCAGCAGCCCGACAGACGTCTCCTGGAACTACGAGCAGTACTTC. Translated: CASSPTDVSWNYEQYF.